The 6 T cell receptor beta chains below all came from one sample that was sequenced in a study of cytomegalovirus exposure and HLA in healthy donors. PCR involved 60 Vbeta and 13 Jbeta primers. Sequenced by immunoSEQ multiplex PCR; TCRdb stores in-frame clones only, minus some. Of approximately 100,000 clones listed, 75% to 90% are singletons. The source material was PBMCs. These TCRs come from a young man in good health and CMV-seronegative.

The chain is built from TRBV7-2 and TRBJ2-3, with TRBD1 matching 10 bases. This CDR3 spans 16 amino acids. J gave up 2 bases and V 1 base, and 3 bases lay outside the gene matches. The germline gives CDR1 SGHTA, CDR2 FQGNSA. CDR3 protein: CASSLGDRGYTDTQYF. CDR3 DNA sequence: TGTGCCAGCAGCTTAGGGGACAGGGGTTACACAGATACGCAGTATTTT.

The gene calls are TRBV5-1 and TRBJ2-5; TRBD1 matches 7 bases. Germline trimming cut 4 bases from V and 3 bases from J; bases unmatched to any gene: 6. This CDR3 region has 14 residues. Germline assignment: CDR1 SGHRS and CDR2 YFSETQ. The CDR3 DNA is TGCGCCAGCAGCGTGGGGACAGCAAAAGAGACCCAGTACTTC. Residues: CASSVGTAKETQYF.

This sequence joins TRBV28 and TRBJ2-7; D perhaps matches TRBD1 (5 bases). Per the germline V gene, CDR1 is MDHEN and CDR2 is SYDVKM. This CDR3 contains 13 residues. V was clipped by 3 bases and J by 3 bases, with 9 bases between them. This CDR3 reads CASSLQGSYEQYF. CDR3 coding DNA: TGTGCCAGCAGTTTGCAGGGAAGCTACGAGCAGTACTTC.

The rearrangement uses TRBV6-1 and TRBJ2-2; D is perhaps TRBD2 (6 bases). The CDR3 consists of 15 residues. Per the germline V gene, CDR1 is MNHNS and CDR2 is SASEGT. V lost 4 bases and J lost 5, with 14 bases in between. The CDR3 DNA is TGTGCCAGCAGTGTTGTTGGGGCGGGAACCGGGGAGCTGTTTTTT. Its protein is CASSVVGAGTGELFF.

V usage is TRBV9 and J usage is TRBJ1-2; the D is unclear. This CDR3 is built from 16 residues. V lost 3 bases to trimming and J lost 1 base, with 16 bases between them. Per the germline V gene, CDR1 is SGDLS and CDR2 is YYNGEE. The CDR3 protein is CASSALASSGNYGYTF. CDR3 DNA sequence: TGTGCCAGCAGCGCCCTCGCCTCGTCGGGTAACTATGGCTACACCTTC.

This clone is a singleton in its sample. This rearrangement joins TRBV2 to TRBJ2-1; the match to TRBD2 covers 10 bases. In germline, CDR1 is SNHLY, CDR2 FYNNEI. The CDR3 covers 15 residues. J lost 3 bases, V lost 6 bases, and 5 bases had no gene match. CDR3 region: CASSPKRGGYNEQFF. The DNA for the CDR3 is TGTGCCAGCAGCCCAAAGCGGGGGGGCTACAATGAGCAGTTCTTC.